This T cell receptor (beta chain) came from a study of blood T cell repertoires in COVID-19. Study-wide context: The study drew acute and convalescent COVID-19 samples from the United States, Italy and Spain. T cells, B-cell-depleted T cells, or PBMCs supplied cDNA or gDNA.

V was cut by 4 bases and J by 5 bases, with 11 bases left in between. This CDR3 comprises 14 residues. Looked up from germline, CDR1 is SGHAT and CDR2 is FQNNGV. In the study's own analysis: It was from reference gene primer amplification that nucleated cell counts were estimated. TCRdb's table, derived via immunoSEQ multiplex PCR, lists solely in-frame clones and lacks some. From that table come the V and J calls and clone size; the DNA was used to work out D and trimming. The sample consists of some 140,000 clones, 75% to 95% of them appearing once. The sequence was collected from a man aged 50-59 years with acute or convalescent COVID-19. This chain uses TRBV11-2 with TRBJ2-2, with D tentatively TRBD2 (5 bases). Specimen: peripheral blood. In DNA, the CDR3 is TGTGCCAGCAGCTATAGCTCGGGGACCGGGGAGCTGTTTTTT. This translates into CASSYSSGTGELFF.